This is a list of T cell receptor beta chains from one sample in a study of blood T cell repertoires in COVID-19. Clones were sequenced by immunoSEQ multiplex PCR, and TCRdb holds only the in-frame ones, with some missing. Counted here are around 60,000 clones, approximately 84% occurring once; the ten biggest clones make up 15% to 20%. Sequences were obtained from peripheral blood. The origin of the receptors is a man aged 60 to 75 with COVID-19, enrolled during active disease. Both conserved end residues are part of each CDR3.

V: TRBV20-1
CDR3: CSAEGGTEAFF

V: TRBV7-6
CDR3: CASSLDLAVSSYNEQFF

V: TRBV7-9
CDR3: CASSLGGNSGNTIYF

V: TRBV5-1
CDR3: CASGQGISANTGELFF

V: TRBV18
CDR3: CASSPRLRGGTDTQYF

V: TRBV19
CDR3: CASSMGDREADTQYF

V: TRBV6-1
CDR3: CASSEGRLANTGELFF

V: TRBV11-2
CDR3: CASSHYASGRVGSYEQYF

V: TRBV6-5
CDR3: CATQNREGAGELFF

V: TRBV10-3
CDR3: CAIIPDAGNEKLFF

V: TRBV6-5
CDR3: CASTPGQRGTEAFF

V: TRBV5-4
CDR3: CASSLAFRSTDTQYF

V: TRBV6-5
CDR3: CASSYSGTGTGNTIYF

V: TRBV5-6
CDR3: CASSTSRGLQETQYF

V: TRBV19
CDR3: CASSPRGPGSQETQYF

V: TRBV19
CDR3: CASSPSGEGLDVGYTF

V: TRBV7-9
CDR3: CASSLGQGGSEAFF

V: TRBV13
CDR3: CASSLEGRKTEAFF

V: TRBV2
CDR3: CASSEIGTDEAFF

V: TRBV5-1
CDR3: CASSFWDRGHNEQFF

V: TRBV30
CDR3: CACFAGEREKLFF

V: TRBV9
CDR3: CASSVLTGHNTIYF

V: TRBV5-6
CDR3: CASSRTDYGYTF

V: TRBV5-1
CDR3: CASSLVDRNYGYTF

V: TRBV5-1
CDR3: CASSSSGQGYNSPLHF

V: TRBV5-6
CDR3: CASSFRGGYTGELFF

V: TRBV4-1
CDR3: CASSQDHGRVEGFF

V: TRBV25-1
CDR3: CASSRTDYYGYTF

V: TRBV7-2
CDR3: CASSLVGQTSNEQFF

V: TRBV4-2
CDR3: CASSQDASGRSEYF

V: TRBV5-4
CDR3: CASSLASGTKETQYF

V: TRBV6-5
CDR3: CASSMTGTGGLEQFF

V: TRBV30
CDR3: CAWSVDGTKAFF

V: TRBV24-1
CDR3: CATSDLRTSDEKLFF

V: TRBV10-2
CDR3: CASNEGRHLRNQPQHF

V: TRBV5-1
CDR3: CASSMVSGTETQYF

V: TRBV10-2
CDR3: CASRGQGDQPQHF

V: TRBV29-1
CDR3: CSLQGAPDTQYF

V: TRBV28
CDR3: CASYPGQGNTEAFF

V: TRBV5-1
CDR3: CASSSRTGNSPLHF

V: TRBV6-2/TRBV6-3
CDR3: CASTPGQGSYEQYF

V: TRBV30
CDR3: CAWRRRRDGNTIYF

V: TRBV7-6
CDR3: CASSSRQGAYEQYF

V: TRBV7-2
CDR3: CASSPLPGQKNSPLHF

V: TRBV7-2
CDR3: CASSLVLGGDTEAFF

V: TRBV5-6
CDR3: CASSPVAVGSGELFF

V: TRBV19
CDR3: CASSRGQGVSNQPQHF

V: TRBV5-1
CDR3: CASSLYAGGTEAFF

V: TRBV5-4
CDR3: CASSFSGIPHEQYF

V: TRBV27
CDR3: CASAEGTGELFF

V: TRBV30
CDR3: CAWTGSYGYTF

V: TRBV12-3/TRBV12-4
CDR3: CASGPGNGKTQYF

V: TRBV19
CDR3: CAGTSGSTNEQFF

V: TRBV5-1
CDR3: CASSLGGQANYGYTF

V: TRBV6-5
CDR3: CASSSEQGNYGYTF

V: TRBV7-9
CDR3: CASSLEGAIDTQYF

V: TRBV30
CDR3: CAWNPTGGAQAQHF

V: TRBV29-1
CDR3: CSVGQQWAMNTEAFF

V: TRBV6-1
CDR3: CASSDKYSGNTIYF